These 6 T cell receptor beta chains share one sample of origin, sequenced in a study of neurological immune-mediated disorders. TCRdb fed the 5' RACE reads into MiXCR, producing one record per CDR3 protein. This sample has about 62,000 distinct CDR3 sequences, with approximately 3.7% found just once. The sample was PBMCs. The receptors derive from a woman aged 50 to 60 with multiple sclerosis.

This clonotype was observed many times. For the CDR3, the DNA is TGCAGTGCTAGAGGTTCCCTGTACAATGAGCAGTTCTTC. Translating it yields CSARGSLYNEQFF. This rearrangement joins TRBV20-1 to TRBJ2-1; D uncertain. Germline loops: CDR1 DFQATT, CDR2 SNEGSKA (reference sequence). The CDR3 is 13 amino acids. Between the trimmed V and J ends, which lost 1 base and 4 bases, there was a span of 8 bases.

This clonotype was counted ten times or more. The chain has TRBV6-5 and TRBJ1-2, with TRBD1 matching over 9 bases. V shed 4 bases and J 4 bases; nucleotides not matched to a gene: 4. Germline CDR1 MNHEY, CDR2 SVGAGI. CDR3 length: 14 residues. CDR3 nucleotides: TGTGCCAGCAGTTTACAGGACAGGGGCTATGGCTACACCTTC. Its translation: CASSLQDRGYGYTF.

This clonotype appeared many times. The chain employs TRBV7-3 and TRBJ1-2; D not certain. CDR1 is SGHTA, CDR2 FQGTGA, per germline. The CDR3 totals 10 residues. Trimming cost V 5 bases and J 4 bases, with 2 bases left between them. CDR3 in amino acids: CASSVYGYTF. The CDR3 bases are TGTGCCAGCAGCGTCTATGGCTACACCTTC.

In its sample, this clonotype was seen many times. The chain combines TRBV3-1 with TRBJ2-7, with TRBD2 matching over 11 bases. V trimming: 4 bases; J trimming: 3 bases; junction bases outside the gene matches: 5. The CDR3 spans 15 residues. The germline gives CDR1 LGHDT, CDR2 YNNKEL (reference sequence). CDR3 nucleotides: TGTGCCAGCAGCCTAGCGGGAGGGCTTGGCTACGAGCAGTACTTC. The encoded protein is CASSLAGGLGYEQYF.

This clonotype was seen repeatedly, ten times or more. V and J are TRBV12-3 or TRBV12-4 and TRBJ1-5; 10 bases are a match to TRBD1. The CDR3 is made up of 16 amino acids. Losses at the gene ends were 2 bases for V and 4 bases for J; bases not matched to a gene: 5. This CDR3 is CASSLKGTGANQPQHF. The CDR3 DNA sequence: TGTGCCAGCAGTTTAAAAGGGACAGGGGCGAATCAGCCCCAGCATTTT.

The V call is TRBV18, the J call TRBJ2-7; 7 nucleotides agree with TRBD1. The CDR3 has 15 amino acids. The trim removed 3 bases at V and 5 bases at J, leaving 10 bases unmatched. Germline V gives CDR1 KGHSH, CDR2 LQKENI. CDR3 sequence: CASSPPGQRGDEQYF. CDR3 nucleotide sequence: TGTGCCAGCTCACCCCCGGGACAGAGGGGCGACGAGCAGTACTTC.